A selection of T cell receptor beta chains follows, all from one sample in a study of T-cell reconstitution after alpha-beta-depleted transplantation in children. TCRdb independently ran MiXCR on the PCR reads; one entry per CDR3 protein. The sample lists 200,000 to 300,000 distinct CDR3 sequences, roughly 8% occurring once. The input for sequencing was PBMCs, mostly from graft donor cells, taken 180 days after TCRalphabeta/CD19-depleted stem cell transplant. The receptors derive from a male patient younger than 18 who had a stem cell transplant for acute lymphoblastic leukemia, so the T cells may come from the graft donor. Each CDR3 is given with its conserved first and last residue. D genes are given only for firm matches. Rows give clone size only sometimes, using once, few, many, or a class for an expanded clone.

v_gene	len	abundance	d_gene	j_gene	CDR3aa	CDR3nt
TRBV9	16	many	TRBD1	TRBJ1-5	CASSALQGCYNQPQHF	TGTGCCAGCAGCGCGCTACAGGGGTGTTACAATCAGCCCCAGCATTTT
TRBV19	15	NA	TRBD1	TRBJ2-4	CASSSRDRGVGIQYF	TGTGCCAGTAGTTCCAGAGACAGGGGGGTAGGCATTCAGTACTTC
TRBV29-1	13	many	NA	TRBJ2-7	CSAVGGRPYEQYF	TGCAGCGCGGTCGGAGGGAGGCCCTACGAGCAGTACTTC
TRBV12-3/TRBV12-4	13	NA	NA	TRBJ2-3	CASSLFRTDTQYF	TGTGCCAGCAGTTTGTTCCGCACAGATACGCAGTATTTT
TRBV28	15	many	NA	TRBJ2-7	CASSLRGLGAYEQYF	TGTGCCAGCAGTTTAAGGGGCCTGGGCGCCTACGAGCAGTACTTC
TRBV10-2	15	many	NA	TRBJ2-6	CASSEPQPGANVLTF	TGCGCCAGCAGTGAGCCCCAGCCCGGGGCCAACGTCCTGACTTTC
TRBV3-1	14	many	NA	TRBJ1-1	CASTRAREGTEAFF	TGTGCCAGCACCCGCGCCAGGGAGGGCACTGAAGCTTTCTTT
TRBV12-3/TRBV12-4	15	many	TRBD1	TRBJ2-5	CASSPHPDRGETQYF	TGTGCCAGCAGTCCGCACCCGGACAGGGGGGAGACCCAGTACTTC
TRBV28	15	many	NA	TRBJ2-6	CASSFRGLGANVLTF	TGTGCCAGCAGTTTCAGGGGTCTGGGGGCCAACGTCCTGACTTTC
TRBV29-1	14	NA	TRBD2	TRBJ2-3	CSGGTSGGTDTQYF	TGCAGCGGGGGGACTAGCGGGGGCACAGATACGCAGTATTTT
TRBV29-1	12	many	NA	TRBJ2-1	CSVEGRSNEQFF	TGCAGCGTTGAGGGCAGAAGCAATGAGCAGTTCTTC
TRBV20-1	14	many	TRBD2	TRBJ2-7	CSAKAPSGFYEQYF	TGCAGTGCTAAGGCGCCTAGCGGATTTTACGAGCAGTACTTC
TRBV28	13	many	NA	TRBJ1-2	CASLRTDEYGYTF	TGTGCCAGCCTCCGGACAGATGAATATGGCTACACCTTC
TRBV29-1	14	many	NA	TRBJ1-5	CSVVFGQFNQPQHF	TGCAGCGTTGTGTTCGGGCAGTTCAATCAGCCCCAGCATTTT
TRBV7-9	14	many	NA	TRBJ1-1	CASSLGGSGTEAFF	TGTGCCAGCAGCTTGGGAGGTTCTGGCACTGAAGCTTTCTTT
TRBV29-1	14	many	NA	TRBJ1-2	CSVEGRGQIYGYTF	TGCAGCGTTGAAGGGAGAGGGCAGATCTATGGCTACACCTTC
TRBV20-1	12	many	NA	TRBJ2-7	CSATGVTYEQYF	TGCAGTGCTACAGGTGTCACCTACGAGCAGTACTTC
TRBV5-4	14	few	TRBD1	TRBJ2-5	CASSLAGTGGAGDF	TGTGCCAGCAGCTTGGCCGGGACAGGGGGAGCCGGGGACTTC
TRBV6-2/TRBV6-3	13	NA	NA	TRBJ1-4	CASSYRQGEKLFF	TGTGCCAGCAGTTACAGGCAAGGAGAAAAACTGTTTTTT
TRBV12-2	20	NA	NA	TRBJ1-1	CASRLEALAAGTGWATEAFF	TGTGCAAGTCGCTTAGAAGCTCTTGCCGCCGGGACAGGCTGGGCCACTGAAGCTTTCTTT
TRBV6-5	15	many	NA	TRBJ1-1	CASSYLGEGYAEAFF	TGTGCCAGCAGTTACCTTGGTGAGGGTTACGCTGAAGCTTTCTTT
TRBV20-1	11	many	NA	TRBJ2-1	CSARLRDQQFF	TGCAGTGCTAGACTCCGGGACCAACAGTTCTTC
TRBV4-2	13	many	NA	TRBJ2-5	CASSQGGAKTQYF	TGTGCCAGCAGCCAAGGAGGGGCAAAGACCCAGTACTTC
TRBV6-6	12	many	NA	TRBJ2-7	CASLGSFGEQYF	TGTGCCAGCTTGGGCAGTTTTGGCGAGCAGTACTTC
TRBV6-1	16	many	TRBD1	TRBJ1-4	CASSVRQGGNNEKLFF	TGTGCCAGCAGTGTTAGACAGGGGGGGAATAATGAAAAACTGTTTTTT
TRBV5-6	13	many	NA	TRBJ1-5	CASSLGGYQPQHF	TGTGCCAGCAGCTTGGGGGGTTATCAGCCCCAGCATTTT
TRBV6-5	17	many	TRBD2	TRBJ2-7	CASSYSRRGTSGGPLYF	TGTGCCAGCAGTTACTCGAGGCGGGGAACTAGCGGGGGCCCGCTTTATTTC
TRBV6-2/TRBV6-3	14	many	NA	TRBJ1-5	CASGRRSDNQPQHF	TGTGCCAGCGGGCGGAGGTCGGACAATCAGCCCCAGCATTTT
TRBV11-2	16	many	NA	TRBJ2-3	CASSLGWRISTDTQYF	TGTGCCAGCAGCTTAGGCTGGCGGATTAGCACAGATACGCAGTATTTT
TRBV5-1	14	many	TRBD1	TRBJ2-2	CASSLIDRGGELFF	TGCGCCAGCAGCTTGATCGACAGGGGCGGGGAGCTGTTTTTT
TRBV10-3	15	many	NA	TRBJ2-3	CAISAPTLGTDTQYF	TGTGCCATCAGTGCACCTACCCTAGGGACAGATACGCAGTATTTT